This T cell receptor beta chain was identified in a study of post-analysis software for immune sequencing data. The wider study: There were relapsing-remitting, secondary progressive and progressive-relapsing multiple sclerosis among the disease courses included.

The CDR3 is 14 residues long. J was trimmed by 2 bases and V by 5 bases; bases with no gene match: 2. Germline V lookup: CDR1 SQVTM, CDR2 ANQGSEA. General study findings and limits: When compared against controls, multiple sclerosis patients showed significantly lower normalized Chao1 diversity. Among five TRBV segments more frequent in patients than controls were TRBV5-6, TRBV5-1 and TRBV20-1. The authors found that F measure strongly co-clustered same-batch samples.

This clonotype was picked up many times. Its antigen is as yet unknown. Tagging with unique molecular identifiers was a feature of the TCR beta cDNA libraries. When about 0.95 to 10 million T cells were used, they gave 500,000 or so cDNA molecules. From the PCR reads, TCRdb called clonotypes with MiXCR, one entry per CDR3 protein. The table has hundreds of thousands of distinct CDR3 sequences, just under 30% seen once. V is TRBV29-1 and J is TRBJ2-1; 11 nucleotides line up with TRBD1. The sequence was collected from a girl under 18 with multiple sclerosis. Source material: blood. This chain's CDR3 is CSVQDRGPYNEQFF. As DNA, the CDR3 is TGCAGCGTTCAGGACAGGGGGCCCTACAATGAGCAGTTCTTC.